The 29 T cell receptor beta chains listed next were all sequenced from one sample in a study of blood T cell repertoires in COVID-19. The protocol was immunoSEQ multiplex PCR, while the TCRdb copy is restricted to in-frame clones and leaves out a portion. The sample yields tens of thousands of clones, 70% to 90% seen once. Sequenced material: peripheral blood. The origin of the receptors is a woman aged 70-85 years with acute or convalescent COVID-19.

CDR3 nucleotides: TGTGCCAGCAGTTACAGCCCGGGACAGGGGAGCGGACAGCCCCAGCATTTT. Encoded protein: CASSYSPGQGSGQPQHF. The chain couples TRBV6-2 or TRBV6-3 to TRBJ1-5; TRBD1 matches 10 bases. V gave up 2 bases and J gave up 7 bases; unmatched junction bases: 11. The CDR3 consists of 17 residues. CDR1 MNHEY and CDR2 SVGEGT come from the germline V gene.

This clone has a single count. The genes are TRBV7-9 and TRBJ1-1; 7 positions agree with TRBD1. The CDR3 extends over 15 amino acids. In germline, CDR1 is SEHNR, CDR2 FQNEAQ (reference sequence). Losses at the gene ends were 5 bases for V and 4 bases for J; bases not matched to a gene: 10. CDR3 nucleotide sequence: TGTGCCAGCAGCCAGGTTAGACAGGGTTCCACTGAAGCTTTCTTT. Amino acid sequence: CASSQVRQGSTEAFF.

The gene calls are TRBV19 and TRBJ1-2, with 8 nucleotides matching TRBD1. Trimming removed 5 bases from V and 8 bases from J; junction bases left unmatched: 10. The CDR3 is 14 residues long. From germline, CDR1 is LNHDA and CDR2 SQIVND (reference sequence). CDR3 loop: CASSPPGQVVGYTF. CDR3 nucleotide sequence: TGTGCCAGTAGTCCTCCGGGACAGGTCGTCGGCTACACCTTC.

The J gene is TRBJ1-3, the V gene TRBV2, with D unclear. The CDR3 covers 15 residues. V lost 4 bases to trimming and J lost 0 bases, with 10 bases between them. The germline CDR1 and CDR2 sequences are SNHLY and FYNNEI. In nucleotides, the CDR3 is TGTGCCAGCAGTGTATACGCGAGCTCTGGAAACACCATATATTTT. This sequence encodes CASSVYASSGNTIYF. Filled out from reference TRBV2 and TRBJ1-3, the complete variable domain reads EPEVTQTPSHQVTQMGQEVILRCVPISNHLYFYWYRQILGQKVEFLVSFYNNEISEKSEIFDDQFSVERPDGSNFTLKIRSTKLEDSAMYFCASSVYASSGNTIYFGEGSWLTVV.

The rearrangement uses TRBV27 and TRBJ2-1; D is perhaps TRBD2 (5 bases). The V and J ends lost 4 bases and 4 bases respectively, with 8 bases between them. The germline gives CDR1 MNHEY, CDR2 SMNVEV (reference sequence). The CDR3 has 13 residues. CDR3 sequence reads: CASSYEGYNEQFF. Written as DNA, the CDR3 is TGTGCCAGCAGTTACGAGGGTTACAATGAGCAGTTCTTC.

The V call is TRBV7-6, the J call TRBJ2-2; TRBD1 matches 8 bases. CDR3 length: 15 amino acids. Germline loops: CDR1 SGHVS, CDR2 FNYEAQ. The V and J ends lost 6 bases and 4 bases, in that order; junction bases with no gene match: 7. This chain's CDR3 is CASRARGQGTGELFF. The CDR3 DNA reads TGTGCCAGCAGAGCCAGGGGGCAGGGCACCGGGGAGCTGTTTTTT.

V and J are TRBV11-2 and TRBJ2-7, with a possible D match to TRBD2 (5 bases). The CDR3 sequence is 13 residues long. Trimming shortened V by 8 bases and J by 4 bases, and 15 bases separated the two germline ends. The germline V gene encodes CDR1 SGHAT and CDR2 FQNNGV. For the CDR3, the DNA is TGTGCCAGCGAAGTCGGGGTGGGTTACGAGCAGTACTTC. Amino acids: CASEVGVGYEQYF.

This clone appeared once. This sequence joins TRBV7-2 and TRBJ1-2; the match to TRBD1 covers 7 bases. Germline lookup yields CDR1 SGHTA and CDR2 FQGNSA. The CDR3 is 15 amino acids. J was trimmed by 3 bases and V by 0 bases; bases with no gene match: 4. The CDR3 loop is CASSLAVGGYYGYTF. The CDR3 nucleotides are TGTGCCAGCAGCTTAGCGGTAGGGGGCTACTATGGCTACACCTTC. The whole variable domain, filled in from reference TRBV7-2 and TRBJ1-2, reads GAGVSQSPSNKVTEKGKDVELRCDPISGHTALYWYRQSLGQGLEFLIYFQGNSAPDKSGLPSDRFSAERTGGSVSTLTIQRTQQEDSAVYLCASSLAVGGYYGYTFGSGTRLTVV.

This rearrangement joins TRBV19 to TRBJ1-1; 9 bases line up with TRBD1. The CDR3 loop spans 13 amino acids. With 7 bases clipped from V and 4 bases from J, the junction kept 4 bases outside the gene matches. Germline CDR1 and CDR2: LNHDA and SQIVND (reference sequence). As DNA, the CDR3 is TGTGCCAGTACCGAGACAGGGGGCACTGAAGCTTTCTTT. Protein: CASTETGGTEAFF.

The chain links TRBV2 to TRBJ1-1; 9 nucleotides line up with TRBD1. The V gene's germline CDR1 is SNHLY and CDR2 FYNNEI. This CDR3 is built from 17 residues. V dropped 4 bases and J dropped 2; count of bases not matched to a gene: 11. CDR3 protein: CASSGSWWDRENTEAFF. The CDR3 DNA follows: TGTGCCAGCAGTGGTTCGTGGTGGGACAGGGAAAACACTGAAGCTTTCTTT.

The rearrangement uses TRBV4-1 and TRBJ2-5, with a weak D call TRBD1 (6 bases). Per the germline V gene, CDR1 is MGHRA and CDR2 is YSYEKL. The length of the CDR3 is 14 residues. The V end was cut by 8 bases, the J end by 5 bases, with 18 bases between. The CDR3 is CASSQDRSLETQYF. CDR3 bases: TGCGCCAGCTCTCAGGACAGATCGTTGGAGACCCAGTACTTC.

The rearrangement uses TRBV9 and TRBJ1-5; D may be TRBD1 (6 bases). V dropped 0 bases and J dropped 4 bases, with 8 bases sitting between them. The CDR3 runs 14 residues. The germline V gene encodes CDR1 SGDLS and CDR2 YYNGEE. The DNA for the CDR3 is TGTGCCAGCAGCGTAGGGGACACGAATCAGCCCCAGCATTTT. Residues: CASSVGDTNQPQHF.

The chain couples TRBV11-2 to TRBJ2-7, with 7 nucleotides matching TRBD1. This CDR3 contains 14 residues. CDR1 and CDR2 from the germline V gene are SGHAT and FQNNGV. The trim removed 1 base at V and 4 bases at J, leaving 4 bases unmatched. The CDR3 sequence: CASSLGDSVYEQYF. CDR3 nucleotide sequence: TGTGCCAGCAGCTTAGGGGACAGCGTTTACGAGCAGTACTTC.

The chain links TRBV5-4 to TRBJ2-5; 9 nucleotides agree with TRBD2. The trim removed 7 bases at V and 4 bases at J, leaving 11 bases unmatched. Looked up from germline, CDR1 is SGHNT and CDR2 is YYREEE (reference sequence). The CDR3 has 15 residues. The CDR3 DNA follows: TGTGCCAGCGGCGCTCGGTCTAGCGGGATAGAGACCCAGTACTTC. Its protein product is CASGARSSGIETQYF.

This chain links TRBV4-2 with TRBJ1-2; D is perhaps TRBD1 (5 bases). Between the trimmed V and J ends, which lost 1 base and 9 bases, there was a span of 12 bases. The germline V gene encodes CDR1 LGHNA and CDR2 YNFKEQ. The CDR3 is made up of 13 amino acids. For the CDR3, the DNA is TGTGCCAGCAGCCAAGCAGTGGGGGGTAGCTACACCTTC. It yields the protein CASSQAVGGSYTF.

This clone turned up a few times. V is TRBV9 and J is TRBJ1-2; possibly TRBD1 for D (5 bases). The length of the CDR3 is 15 residues. Trimming pared 4 bases from V and 8 bases from J, leaving 21 bases between. Germline V gene data show CDR1 as SGDLS and CDR2 as YYNGEE. The DNA for the CDR3 is TGTGCCAGCAGCCCCAACCTCGGGGGAAGGGGAGGCTACACCTTC. Translated, it gives CASSPNLGGRGGYTF.

In its sample, this clone was seen a few times. The V call is TRBV19, the J call TRBJ1-1, with a tentative D call TRBD1 (5 bases). Trimming removed 3 bases at V and 4 bases at J, with 12 bases between. The germline gives CDR1 LNHDA, CDR2 SQIVND (reference sequence). The CDR3 is 14 residues long. The CDR3 here is CASSIYGGSTEAFF. In DNA, the CDR3 is TGTGCCAGTAGTATTTATGGGGGGAGCACTGAAGCTTTCTTT.

The CDR3 here is CASSPQAYTEAFF. CDR3 nucleotide sequence: TGTGCCAGCAGCCCCCAGGCCTACACTGAAGCTTTCTTT. The chain combines TRBV11-2 with TRBJ1-1, with D unresolved. V lost 5 bases and J lost 3, with 10 bases in between. The CDR3 sequence is 13 residues long. Germline values: CDR1 SGHAT, CDR2 FQNNGV.

The chain is built from TRBV10-3 and TRBJ1-2; TRBD1 aligns across 8 bases. This CDR3 comprises 15 residues. Germline CDR1 and CDR2: ENHRY and SYGVKD. With 2 bases clipped from V and 9 bases from J, the junction kept 11 bases outside the gene matches. The CDR3 spells CAISEIGTGTGSYTF. The CDR3 nucleotides are TGTGCCATCAGTGAGATTGGGACAGGCACGGGGAGCTACACCTTC.

This chain links TRBV27 with TRBJ1-6; 8 nucleotides match TRBD1. The CDR3 is 14 residues long. With V trimmed by 2 bases and J by 10 bases, 4 bases remained unmatched. Germline V lookup: CDR1 MNHEY, CDR2 SMNVEV (reference sequence). The CDR3 spells CASSLLDRVSPLHF. CDR3 nucleotides: TGTGCCAGCAGTTTACTGGACAGGGTATCACCCCTCCACTTT.

CDR3 loop: CASSLDSSSYNEQFF. The CDR3 DNA follows: TGCGCCAGCAGCTTGGACAGTAGCTCCTACAATGAGCAGTTCTTC. The chain couples TRBV5-1 to TRBJ2-1; no definite D call. This CDR3 has 15 residues. V shed 0 bases and J shed 0 bases, with 7 bases lying between them. Per the germline V gene, CDR1 is SGHRS and CDR2 is YFSETQ.

V usage is TRBV28 and J usage is TRBJ2-7; 14 nucleotides align to TRBD2. Germline values: CDR1 MDHEN, CDR2 SYDVKM. J lost 7 bases, V lost 3 bases, and 8 bases had no gene match. This CDR3 contains 16 residues. CDR3 sequence (DNA): TGTGCCAGCAGTTTTTCATCCGGGACTAGCGGGAGTGAGCAGTACTTC. Encoded protein: CASSFSSGTSGSEQYF.

The V call is TRBV18, the J call TRBJ1-1; D ambiguous. This CDR3 region has 14 residues. Germline V gene lookup returns CDR1 KGHSH and CDR2 LQKENI. Trimming pared 1 base from V and 3 bases from J, leaving 9 bases between. The DNA for the CDR3 is TGTGCCAGCTCACCACTTAGACAATACACTGAAGCTTTCTTT. It specifies CASSPLRQYTEAFF.

The J gene is TRBJ1-3, the V gene TRBV5-1; 7 bases agree with TRBD1. Germline V gene data show CDR1 as SGHRS and CDR2 as YFSETQ. This CDR3 contains 14 residues. Losses at the gene ends were 3 bases for V and 4 bases for J; bases not matched to a gene: 4. The CDR3 reads CASSYRGEGNTIYF. The CDR3 DNA reads as TGCGCCAGCAGCTACAGGGGCGAAGGAAACACCATATATTTT.

The chain carries TRBV9 and TRBJ2-7; TRBD1 matches at 9 bases. In germline, CDR1 is SGDLS, CDR2 YYNGEE. Trimming took 8 bases from V and 3 from J; bases not matched to a gene: 3. The length of the CDR3 is 12 residues. The CDR3 protein is CASSTGGYEQYF. The CDR3 coding sequence is TGTGCCAGTTCGACAGGGGGCTACGAGCAGTACTTC. The complete variable domain, with remaining parts taken from reference TRBV9 and TRBJ2-7, reads DSGVTQTPKHLITATGQRVTLRCSPRSGDLSVYWYQQSLDQGLQFLIQYYNGEERAKGNILERFSAQQFPDLHSELNLSSLELGDSALYFCASSTGGYEQYFGPGTRLTVT.

The chain carries TRBV19 and TRBJ2-1; 9 nucleotides align to TRBD1. After removal of 3 bases from V and 7 bases from J, the junction contained 7 bases not matched to a gene. This CDR3 spans 15 amino acids. The germline V gene encodes CDR1 LNHDA and CDR2 SQIVND (reference sequence). The CDR3 spells CASSIGTGLRNEQFF. The CDR3, as DNA: TGTGCCAGTAGTATCGGGACAGGGTTACGGAATGAGCAGTTCTTC.

The V gene is TRBV6-5, the J gene TRBJ2-1, with D unresolved. CDR3 length equals 14 residues. The V end was cut by 8 bases, the J end by 0 bases, with 11 bases between. Germline assignment: CDR1 MNHEY and CDR2 SVGAGI. The CDR3 bases are TGTGCCAGCTCGGCGGATAGCTCCTACAATGAGCAGTTCTTC. Protein sequence: CASSADSSYNEQFF.

The V gene is TRBV14, the J gene TRBJ2-5; 11 bases fit TRBD2. This CDR3 is built from 18 residues. Germline V CDR1 and CDR2: SGHDN, FVKESK. V trimming: 0 bases; J trimming: 3 bases; junction bases outside the gene matches: 9. CDR3 region: CASSQDPELAGVKETQYF. The CDR3 DNA is TGTGCCAGCAGCCAAGATCCGGAACTAGCGGGAGTGAAAGAGACCCAGTACTTC.

This chain links TRBV24-1 with TRBJ2-7, with a weak D call TRBD1 (6 bases). This CDR3 has 14 residues. V gave up 3 bases and J gave up 3 bases, with 11 bases separating them. Germline CDR1 reads KGHDR; CDR2 reads SFDVKD. CDR3 bases: TGTGCCACCAGTGATCCGGGACATAACTACGAGCAGTACTTC. Residues: CATSDPGHNYEQYF.